The source of this T cell receptor (beta chain) is a study of T cell repertoires in cytomegalovirus infection. Study details: HLA-C-restricted CMV epitopes, recently identified, and well-studied HLA-B-restricted ones were used by the study. It can be stated that public TCR beta signatures indicated CMV infection as well as a matching HLA type. Overall study results and limits: CMV-specific TCR beta clonotypes restricted by HLA-C dominated the ex vivo response. CMV carriers having the relevant HLA were flagged by cumulative public TCR beta family frequency.

This clonotype was observed many times. What it binds is unknown. TCRdb itself ran the reads through MiXCR, one entry per CDR3 protein. The table includes some 270,000 distinct CDR3 sequences, approximately 22% detected once. The origin of this receptor is a human donor in good health (CMV status not recorded). Some clones in this sample may be carry-over from other donors' samples. The specimen was cultured PBMCs, collected from culture after CMV antigen stimulation.

The CDR3 bases are TGTGCCAGCAGTGGGGGACTAGCGGGAAAGAAGTACTTC. This translates into CASSGGLAGKKYF. The V and J genes are TRBV25-1 and TRBJ2-5; TRBD2 matches at 13 bases. Germline V gene lookup returns CDR1 MGHDK and CDR2 SYGVNS. The CDR3 is made up of 13 amino acids. V was clipped by 4 bases and J by 12 bases; unmatched bases: 5.